These 10 T cell receptor beta chains were all obtained from the same sample, sequenced in a study of CD8+ T cells in alopecia areata (dated by TCRdb to about 2018). The time point label, read with the paper, signifies: about 25 weeks on oral tofacitinib. The treatment or condition label, as the study defines it: oral pan-JAK inhibitor, 5-10 mg twice daily. The library was obtained by the immunoSEQ multiplex PCR assay. RNA was extracted from all samples and reverse transcribed into cDNA as template for TCR sequencing. TCRdb took over this immuneACCESS table, retaining in-frame rearrangements with V and J assigned. Such tables are incomplete; in checked studies, under half of the missing clones stem from an unresolved V gene, and the remainder is unexplained. For this sample the table gives approximately 170,000 clones, of which 60% to 75% were detected only once. 12% to 15% of the sample is in the top ten clones.

The sample here was CD4+ T cells sorted from blood, taken at week 24, from a patient treated with tofacitinib. These TCRs come from a human donor with alopecia areata.

This chain links TRBV19 with TRBJ2-6; D is ambiguous. The ends were cut back, 4 bases at V and 2 bases at J, with 9 bases in the middle. The V gene's germline CDR1 is LNHDA and CDR2 SQIVND (reference sequence). The CDR3 runs 15 residues. The CDR3 DNA reads as TGTGCCAGTAGTACACAGCTGGCTGGGGCCAACGTCCTGACTTTC. This translates into CASSTQLAGANVLTF.

J is TRBJ2-7 and V is TRBV6-1, with 10 bases matching TRBD1. CDR1 is MNHNS, CDR2 SASEGT, per germline. V was clipped by 5 bases and J by 5 bases; unmatched bases: 6. This CDR3 spans 14 amino acids. CDR3 loop: CASSPWDRGHEQYF. CDR3 DNA: TGTGCCAGCAGTCCCTGGGACAGGGGACACGAGCAGTACTTC.

The chain couples TRBV27 to TRBJ2-2; 12 nucleotides match TRBD2. The ends lost 5 bases at V and 3 bases at J; junction bases unmatched: 7. This CDR3 contains 17 residues. Germline V gene data show CDR1 as MNHEY and CDR2 as SMNVEV (reference sequence). CDR3: CASSPLGLAGYTGELFF. CDR3 coding DNA: TGTGCCAGCAGTCCCCTCGGACTAGCGGGGTACACCGGGGAGCTGTTTTTT.

This clone was counted between two and nine times. The V gene is TRBV30, the J gene TRBJ2-7, with a possible D match to TRBD2 (6 bases). The CDR3 has 16 amino acids. CDR1 is GTSNPN and CDR2 is SVGIG in the germline V gene (reference sequence). V was trimmed by 0 bases and J by 3 bases, leaving 18 bases between them. CDR3 nucleotides: TGTGCCTGGAGTGTACGGGCTAGCGCTTCTTACTACGAGCAGTACTTC. Protein product: CAWSVRASASYYEQYF.

The V call is TRBV9, the J call TRBJ2-2; no clear D gene. The CDR3 is 12 residues long. Trimming left V 0 bases short and J 10 bases short, with 7 bases between. Per germline, CDR1 SGDLS and CDR2 YYNGEE. The CDR3 here is CASSVAEKELFF. For the CDR3, the DNA is TGTGCCAGCAGCGTAGCAGAGAAGGAGCTGTTTTTT.

This chain uses TRBV27 with TRBJ2-1; TRBD1 matches at 10 bases. The CDR3 has 17 amino acids. V lost 2 bases, J lost 5 bases, and 9 bases stayed unmatched. Looked up from germline, CDR1 is MNHEY and CDR2 is SMNVEV (reference sequence). CDR3 loop: CASSLPTTGGDHNEQFF. In nucleotides, the CDR3 is TGTGCCAGCAGTTTACCCACGACAGGGGGCGACCACAATGAGCAGTTCTTC.

V and J are TRBV10-2 and TRBJ2-5; no clear D gene. The CDR3 has 13 amino acids. Trimming shortened V by 2 bases and J by 7 bases, and 11 bases separated the two germline ends. Germline loops: CDR1 WSHSY, CDR2 SAAADI. The CDR3 loop reads CASSESTPGTQYF. The CDR3 coding sequence is TGCGCCAGCAGTGAGAGTACCCCGGGGACCCAGTACTTC.

The chain recombines TRBV6-6 with TRBJ2-5; 10 bases are shared with TRBD1. V shed 6 bases and J 5 bases; nucleotides not matched to a gene: 6. Per the germline V gene, CDR1 is MNHNY and CDR2 is SVGAGI (reference sequence). The CDR3 extends over 14 amino acids. The CDR3 bases are TGTGCCAGCAGCTCGGGACAGGGGCGGGAGACCCAGTACTTC. It encodes CASSSGQGRETQYF.

The chain carries TRBV7-2 and TRBJ2-3, with 10 positions matching TRBD2. The CDR3 has 18 residues. CDR1 is SGHTA and CDR2 is FQGNSA in the germline V gene. V trimming: 4 bases; J trimming: 5 bases; junction bases outside the gene matches: 15. The CDR3 sequence is CASSSPPHSGGAEDTQYF. CDR3 DNA: TGTGCCAGCAGCTCGCCACCCCACAGCGGGGGGGCCGAAGATACGCAGTATTTT.

The V and J genes are TRBV25-1 and TRBJ2-2, with D unclear. Germline V gene sequence: CDR1 MGHDK, CDR2 SYGVNS. With 3 bases removed from V and 2 bases from J, the gap between germline ends came to 10 bases. This CDR3 comprises 15 residues. CDR3 DNA: TGTGCCAGCAGTGACCGAGATATTAACACCGGGGAGCTGTTTTTT. Translated, it gives CASSDRDINTGELFF.